This TCR beta chain was profiled in a study of T cells in Graves' hyperthyroidism and ophthalmopathy. The sample holds many counts of this clonotype. Researchers took RNA transcripts and amplified the TCR beta CDR3 regions from them. The primer set for the first-round RT-PCR of the TCR CDR3 was HTBI. TCRdb reprocessed the multiplex PCR reads via MiXCR and lists one record per CDR3 protein. Counted here are about 480,000 distinct CDR3 sequences, under 15% occurring once; the ten biggest clones make up around a sixth. Germline V gene lookup returns CDR1 SGHNT and CDR2 YYREEE (reference sequence). This CDR3 spans 14 amino acids. V shed 4 bases and J shed 8 bases, with 18 bases lying between them.

The clonotype originates from a woman aged 18 to 35 with Graves' hyperthyroidism. The rearrangement uses TRBV5-4 and TRBJ2-5; no clear D. The sample comprised blood. CDR3 residues: CASSEKAGPVTQYF. The CDR3 DNA reads TGTGCCAGCAGCGAGAAGGCAGGACCTGTAACCCAGTACTTC.